This T cell receptor (beta chain) comes out of a study of blood T cell repertoires in COVID-19. Study at large: Sites across the United States, Italy and Spain contributed samples from acute and convalescent COVID-19. Sample material is recorded as cDNA or gDNA derived from T cells, B-cell-depleted T cells, or PBMCs.

V gave up 1 base and J gave up 1 base, with 11 bases separating them. The CDR3 consists of 16 residues. Germline V gives CDR1 SGHTA, CDR2 FQGNSA. Here immunoSEQ multiplex PCR was the method, and the copy in TCRdb shows in-frame clones only, minus some. The table shows some 180,000 clones, with 75% to 85% occurring only once. The sequence came from a woman aged 40 to 55 with COVID-19, enrolled during active disease. V and J are TRBV7-2 and TRBJ2-4, with D possibly being TRBD2 (6 bases). The sample consisted of peripheral blood. The chain's CDR3 is CASSLGGREAKNIQYF. CDR3 DNA: TGTGCCAGCAGCTTAGGGGGACGGGAGGCCAAAAACATTCAGTACTTC. Variable domain in full (rest from reference TRBV7-2 and TRBJ2-4): GAGVSQSPSNKVTEKGKDVELRCDPISGHTALYWYRQSLGQGLEFLIYFQGNSAPDKSGLPSDRFSAERTGGSVSTLTIQRTQQEDSAVYLCASSLGGREAKNIQYFGAGTRLSVL.